The T cell receptor beta chain described here comes from a study of blood T cells in healthy people across ages (dated by TCRdb to between 2015 and 2017). A note on the overall study: Template switching captured roughly one uniquely barcoded TCR beta cDNA molecule per two T cells in model experiments. The donors were divided into four age groups: young (average about 16 years), middle-aged (over 35), aged (62) and long-lived (82). Age-related changes in TCR beta repertoire diversity were measured in the study by deep sequencing normalized with unique cDNA molecular identifiers. Using the same blood draw, the study looked at two additional independent replicas of 1 million unique cDNA reads for two donors, one aged 18 to 29 and the other aged 80 or older. To avoid experimental bias, donors of different ages were spread randomly across the sequencing lanes. What the research found in general, with its limitations: Because profiling used bulk unsorted PBMCs, naive and antigen-experienced compartments could not be compared conclusively. Compared with the aged group, more naive CD4+ T cells, fewer expanded clones and increased TCR diversity were shown by the long-lived group, suggesting age selection. Because donor CMV infection status was unknown, age-related changes in expanded clonotypes were potentially confounded. Estimates of total diversity from one million sequenced T cells were regarded as lower bounds and underestimates. As age increased, observed TCR beta diversity per million T cells dropped in a roughly linear way, and a significant reduction was already evident by age about 40. A strong correlation was found between observed TCR beta diversity and the percentage of naive T cells measured by flow cytometry.

A note on this clonotype: It has no known antigen specificity. Base-call qualities are not available, and no considerably larger clone is one nucleotide away.

From the cysteine through the phenylalanine, the CDR3 covers 11 amino acids. The only DNA kept is the CDR3, 33 bases in frame from the first base. From the germline V gene, CDR1 is SQVTM and CDR2 is ANQGSEA. Trimming costs V 8 bases and J 7 bases, and their ends lie 12 bases apart. Systemically healthy Caucasian individuals from Russia, around 38 in total and aged about 6 to 90 years, were included as donors. Roughly 10 milliliters of peripheral blood were drawn from each donor into EDTA-treated Vacutainer tubes. Ficoll-Paque density-gradient centrifugation was used to isolate PBMCs, with at least 6 million per sample. Trizol reagent was used to extract total RNA from the PBMCs, yielding at least 6 micrograms per sample. Naive CD45RAhigh/CD27high T cell percentages were measured by flow cytometry on a PBMC aliquot from every donor. Preparation of the library involved 5' RACE. Instrument used: Illumina HiSeq 2500. A second PCR of 7 to 11 cycles was performed with a sample-barcoded 5' primer and a J-beta primer mix. A unique molecular identifier was introduced onto each TCR beta cDNA molecule by a template-switch 5' adaptor carrying 12 random nucleotides. Each sample yielded at least 3 million CDR3-containing paired-end reads. The Mint cDNA synthesis kit, primed by a TRBC-specific oligonucleotide, was used to synthesize first-strand cDNA from all RNA. After uracil-DNA glycosylase treatment, a first 18-cycle PCR used universal primers M1SS and BC2_uni_R on all cDNA. Per the original workflow: For normalization, 1 million high-quality reads, each with a distinct molecular identifier, were randomly selected from each sample. Reads sharing molecular identifiers were discarded rather than binned into consensus sequences. MiTCR, with a Q25 quality threshold and the strictest error-elimination algorithm, was used for CDR3 identification, clonotype clustering and error correction. A nonparametric unseen species model with Euler transformation was used to estimate a lower bound on total TCR beta diversity. TCRdb trimmed the raw reads at Q25, called clones with MiXCR and kept productive beta chains. Every entry covers one CDR3 protein and lists the most common genes and DNA from its rows. TCRdb assigned the V and J calls; the authors' analysis was not used. The sample table lists roughly 1.4 million distinct CDR3 sequences, almost 60% of them with a count of one. Clones ranked in the top ten supply 6.5% to 8.5% of the sample.

The chain links TRBV29-1 with TRBJ2-1; D gene: possibly TRBD1, on 5 matching bases. Material: blood. The sequence was collected from a man aged 18 to 30 in good health. The DNA is as follows: TGCAGCACCCGGGCAGGGAATGAGCAGTTCTTC. It translates to CSTRAGNEQFF.